This is a list of T cell receptor beta chains from one sample in a study of T cells expressing NK-cell markers. TCRdb reworked the 5' RACE reads into one entry per CDR3 protein, no DNA. Here the sample table reports hundreds of thousands of distinct CDR3 sequences. The specimen sequenced was blood T cells: a sorted CD56 or NKG2C T cell subset, CD4+ or CD8+ T cells, or bulk PBMC T cells (not recorded which). The receptors were sampled from a man aged 18-30 years in good health. CDR3s include the opening cysteine and the closing phenylalanine or tryptophan.

j_call cdr3_length v_call cdr3_aa
TRBJ1-2 11 TRBV30 CAWSPVGGYTF
TRBJ2-5 14 TRBV5-8 CASSDGPYQETQYF
TRBJ2-1 16 TRBV4-1 CASSPSGRPIYNEQFF
TRBJ2-1 14 TRBV12-3/TRBV12-4 CASSPTGTSYEQFF
TRBJ2-7 15 TRBV20-1 CSASGLYRNSYEQYF
TRBJ2-5 15 TRBV11-2 CASSLGSGGKETQYF
TRBJ2-1 16 TRBV5-1 CASSGPGPSSYNEQFF
TRBJ2-7 14 TRBV6-2/TRBV6-3 CASEPGQDANEQYF
TRBJ2-3 15 TRBV5-1 CASSPGTVSTDTQYF
TRBJ2-3 15 TRBV9 CASSLAGGPGDTQYF
TRBJ1-5 16 TRBV6-1 CASSRDGSHANQPQHF
TRBJ2-1 14 TRBV7-2 CASDEASAYNEQFF
TRBJ2-1 18 TRBV3-1 CASSQTGTSGWVRDEQFF
TRBJ2-1 15 TRBV5-6 CASSLAGQLNNLGFF
TRBJ2-1 16 TRBV5-1 CASSRNPIGSYNEQFF
TRBJ2-1 15 TRBV29-1 CSVALGTGGYNEQFF
TRBJ2-3 16 TRBV12-3/TRBV12-4 CASSFSVGSGTDTQYF
TRBJ1-1 12 TRBV12-3/TRBV12-4 CASSFIGQEAFF
TRBJ2-1 14 TRBV5-1 CASSSAGMDNEQFF
TRBJ2-2 15 TRBV5-6 CASRNLGRSTGELFF
TRBJ1-3 14 TRBV7-2 CASSFPLSGNTIYF
TRBJ2-4 20 TRBV15 CATSRDRHWSADLAKNIQYF
TRBJ1-2 14 TRBV6-5 CASSYSATGGGYTF
TRBJ1-1 16 TRBV4-2 CASSQELGDPATEAFF
TRBJ2-7 14 TRBV29-1 CSVLNRPSSYEQYF
TRBJ2-2 18 TRBV18 CASSPIGVADTNTGELFF